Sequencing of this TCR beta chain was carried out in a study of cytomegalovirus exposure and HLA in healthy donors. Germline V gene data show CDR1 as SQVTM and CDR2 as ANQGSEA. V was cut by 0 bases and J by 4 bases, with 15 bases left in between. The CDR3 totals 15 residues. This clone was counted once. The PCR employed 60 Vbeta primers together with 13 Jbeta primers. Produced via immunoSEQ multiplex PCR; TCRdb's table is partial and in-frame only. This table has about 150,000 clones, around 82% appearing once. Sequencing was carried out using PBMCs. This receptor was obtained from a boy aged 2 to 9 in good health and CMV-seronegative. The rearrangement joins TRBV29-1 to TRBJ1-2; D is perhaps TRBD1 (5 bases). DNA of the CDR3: TGCAGCGTTGAAGACAACCCCGACAGTGTCTATGGCTACACCTTC. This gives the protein CSVEDNPDSVYGYTF.